Listed below are T cell receptor beta chains from one sample, sequenced in a study of technical replicates of blood from a few donors. Measured with immunoSEQ multiplex PCR; TCRdb has only the in-frame clones, and not every one. The table lists about 88,000 clones, 92% of them singletons. The sample comprised T cells isolated from PBMCs. The receptors shown here come from a human donor in good health. Both conserved end residues are part of each CDR3.

v_gene: TRBV12-5; j_gene: TRBJ2-1; CDR3aa: CASGLAWTSPKIGTSSYNEQFF
v_gene: TRBV11-1; j_gene: TRBJ2-3; CDR3aa: CASSLAGSLKYTQYF
v_gene: TRBV7-2; j_gene: TRBJ1-2; CDR3aa: CASSPSRVGYGYTF
v_gene: TRBV7-9; j_gene: TRBJ2-7; CDR3aa: CASSLSGTGGNYEQYF
v_gene: TRBV6-5; j_gene: TRBJ2-2; CDR3aa: CASSRFTGELFF
v_gene: TRBV2; j_gene: TRBJ2-7; CDR3aa: CASRSGSYEQYF
v_gene: TRBV12-5; j_gene: TRBJ2-7; CDR3aa: CASGFNGGLDEQYF
v_gene: TRBV9; j_gene: TRBJ2-7; CDR3aa: CASSVDGTSSEQYF
v_gene: TRBV15; j_gene: TRBJ2-2; CDR3aa: CATSTSPGQRGPGELFF
v_gene: TRBV7-9; j_gene: TRBJ2-2; CDR3aa: CASSLRRTGGPGELFF
v_gene: TRBV5-1; j_gene: TRBJ1-4; CDR3aa: CASSSRGDDEKLFF
v_gene: TRBV28; j_gene: TRBJ2-1; CDR3aa: CASSIRQPSYNEQFF
v_gene: TRBV5-1; j_gene: TRBJ1-1; CDR3aa: CASSRDSRGTEAFF
v_gene: TRBV29-1; j_gene: TRBJ1-2; CDR3aa: CSVEQGGEGYGYTF
v_gene: TRBV30; j_gene: TRBJ2-2; CDR3aa: CAWSVSGELFF
v_gene: TRBV4-1; j_gene: TRBJ2-1; CDR3aa: CASSHSRGLADKSSYNEQFF